This TCR beta chain appears in the sequencing data of a study of response to subunit inactivated influenza vaccine. One entry per CDR3 protein results from TCRdb running MiXCR on the RT-PCR reads. This sample has approximately 530,000 distinct CDR3 sequences, with 7.5% to 8.5% found just once. A note on this clonotype: The antigen remains undetermined.

The CDR3 loop spans 13 amino acids. Between the trimmed V and J ends, which lost 7 bases and 7 bases, there was a span of 17 bases. Germline V gene lookup returns CDR1 MNHNS and CDR2 SASEGT. Study results and caveats: Each seasonal flu vaccination may recruit only limited new T cells, authors suggested.

This specimen consisted of PBMCs from blood, obtained less than 30 months after vaccination. This sequence was found in a man between 50 and 69 years old who received an inactivated influenza vaccine. The chain joins TRBV6-1 to TRBJ2-7; D unclear. The CDR3 nucleotides read TGTGCCAGCACCCCACCCCACGGTGGTGAGCAGTACTTC. As protein: CASTPPHGGEQYF.